The rows below give T cell receptor beta chains drawn from one sample of a study of identical twins. MiXCR, applied by TCRdb to the 5' RACE reads, yields one record per CDR3 protein. The table records under 1 million distinct CDR3 sequences, roughly 12% of them present only once. These records were also assigned to another study, of yellow fever vaccine responses in identical twins.

The specimen sequenced was PBMCs. These receptor sequences come from a woman aged 18 to 35 in good health. Both conserved end residues are part of each CDR3. Each record gives: J gene, D gene, V gene, clone size, CDR3 DNA, CDR3 protein. A D gene is named only where the DNA matches it firmly. Expanded clones are given a class, and other clones once, few, many or no size at all.

>TRBJ1-1|-|TRBV27|-
TGTGCCAGCAGTTTATGGGCAGCTAGAATGAACACTGAAGCTTTCTTT
CASSLWAARMNTEAFF
>TRBJ2-1|-|TRBV27|few
TGTGCCAGCAGTCTAGTGCGAACGTTTAATGAGCAGTTCTTC
CASSLVRTFNEQFF
>TRBJ2-1|-|TRBV7-7|many
TGTGCCAGCAGCTTATCTTTCCCACAAGTTGCTGAAGAGCAGTTCTTC
CASSLSFPQVAEEQFF
>TRBJ1-2|-|TRBV5-1|many
TGCGCCAGCAGCTTTGACGACAGAAATAACTATGGCTACACCTTC
CASSFDDRNNYGYTF
>TRBJ2-4|TRBD2|TRBV15|-
TGTGCCACCAGCACCCTACTAGCGGGGTTAGCCAAAAACATTCAGTACTTC
CATSTLLAGLAKNIQYF
>TRBJ2-5|-|TRBV1|-
TGCACCAGCAGTTGTTACTTCATGGGGACCCAGTACTTC
CTSSCYFMGTQYF
>TRBJ2-5|-|TRBV12-3/TRBV12-4|-
TGTGCCAGCAAATACACCTCCAGCGCCGAGACCCAGTACTTC
CASKYTSSAETQYF
>TRBJ2-5|-|TRBV7-8|-
TGTGCCAGCAGCTTAGCGGGCATACGAGCTGAGACCCAGTACTTC
CASSLAGIRAETQYF
>TRBJ2-1|-|TRBV5-1|many
TGCGCCAGCAGCCAAAACACGGGCACCTACAATGAGCAGTTCTTC
CASSQNTGTYNEQFF
>TRBJ2-5|TRBD1|TRBV7-9|-
TGTGCCAGCAGCCCTCGACAGGGTCGGGACCAAGAGACCCAGTACTTC
CASSPRQGRDQETQYF
>TRBJ2-3|-|TRBV10-3|-
TGTGCCATCAGGGAGGAGACTAGGAGCACAGATACGCAGTATTTT
CAIREETRSTDTQYF
>TRBJ2-2|-|TRBV3-1|-
TGTGCCAGCAGCCAACGGGGAGCGGCCGGGGAGCTGTTTTTT
CASSQRGAAGELFF
>TRBJ2-3|TRBD2|TRBV12-3/TRBV12-4|few
TGTGCCAGCAGAGGGCTAGCGGGGAGGGTAATGGGCACAGATACGCAGTATTTT
CASRGLAGRVMGTDTQYF
>TRBJ2-1|-|TRBV24-1|-
TGTGCCACCAATAAGACCCGAGTACACTACAATGAGCAGTTCTTC
CATNKTRVHYNEQFF
>TRBJ2-2|-|TRBV20-1|-
TGCAGTGCAACATCCGGGGGGAACACCGGGGAGCTGTTTTTT
CSATSGGNTGELFF
>TRBJ2-1|TRBD2|TRBV7-8|-
TGTGCCAGCAGCTTAGCCTACATAACCTTCGGAGCGGGGGAGGGCAATGAGCAGTTCTTC
CASSLAYITFGAGEGNEQFF
>TRBJ2-7|-|TRBV4-2|many
TGTGCCAGCAGCCAAGTACTCAGGACTTCCTACGAGCAGTACTTC
CASSQVLRTSYEQYF
>TRBJ2-2|-|TRBV20-1|few
TGCAGTGCGAAGGGGGGGGGCTCTATTAACACCGGGGAGCTGTTTTTT
CSAKGGGSINTGELFF
>TRBJ1-4|-|TRBV6-5|few
TGTGCCAGCAGTTACCAAGGGCAGGTGGGACGGAGTGAAAAACTGTTTTTT
CASSYQGQVGRSEKLFF
>TRBJ2-3|-|TRBV20-1|-
TGCAGTGCTACAACAACCGGGACACCTTCTAGCACAGATACGCAGTATTTT
CSATTTGTPSSTDTQYF
>TRBJ2-7|TRBD2|TRBV7-2|few
TGTGCCAGCAGCTTAGGTACTAGCGGGTACGACGAGCAGTACTTC
CASSLGTSGYDEQYF
>TRBJ2-2|-|TRBV7-2|few
TGTGCCAGCAGCCAAGGGACACCGAACACCGGGGAGCTGTTTTTT
CASSQGTPNTGELFF
>TRBJ1-5|TRBD1|TRBV7-7|few
TGTGCCAGCTTCTTCATCCGGGACAGGGGGTTTCAGCCCCAGCATTTT
CASFFIRDRGFQPQHF
>TRBJ2-3|TRBD1|TRBV5-1|few
TGCGCCAGCAGCTTTGAGGGACAGGGGGCAGATACGCAGTATTTT
CASSFEGQGADTQYF
>TRBJ1-3|-|TRBV4-1|-
TGCGCCAGCAGCCAAGATACAGGAAACACCATATATTTT
CASSQDTGNTIYF
>TRBJ2-7|-|TRBV13|-
TGTGCCAGCAGCCTAAACCAGGGGCTGCGGGAGCAGTACTTC
CASSLNQGLREQYF
>TRBJ2-2|-|TRBV7-2|-
TGTGCCAGCAGCCCCCGTAACGGGAACACCGGGGAGCTGTTTTTT
CASSPRNGNTGELFF
>TRBJ2-5|TRBD1|TRBV11-2|many
TGTGCCAGCAGCTTAGATCAGGGGACAGCCGCCGGGACCCAGTACTTC
CASSLDQGTAAGTQYF
>TRBJ2-4|TRBD1|TRBV4-1|few
TGCGCCAGCAGCCAAGCCACGCCCTCCTCAGTCGGGACAGAAGCCAAAAACATTCAGTACTTC
CASSQATPSSVGTEAKNIQYF
>TRBJ2-1|TRBD1|TRBV28|-
TGTGCCAGCAGTGTGGACAGGCATAATGAGCAGTTCTTC
CASSVDRHNEQFF
>TRBJ2-5|-|TRBV7-9|few
TGTGCCAGCAGCTTAGGGGCAGCTTACAGGTTGCAGTACTTC
CASSLGAAYRLQYF
>TRBJ2-1|TRBD2|TRBV6-2/TRBV6-3|few
TGTGCCAGCAGTATCCGGACTAGCGCCGCCTGGGAAGTTAATGAGCAGTTCTTC
CASSIRTSAAWEVNEQFF
>TRBJ2-1|TRBD1|TRBV7-8|many
TGTGCCAGCAGCTTATCGGGGACAGGGGGCTACAATGAGCAGTTCTTC
CASSLSGTGGYNEQFF
>TRBJ2-3|TRBD1|TRBV25-1|few
TGTGCCAGCAGTGATTGGGGGGACAGGGCGGTAGATACGCAGTATTTT
CASSDWGDRAVDTQYF
>TRBJ2-7|TRBD1|TRBV3-1|few
TGTGCCAGCAGGGGCGGGACAGGGCCCTACGAGCAGTACTTC
CASRGGTGPYEQYF
>TRBJ1-6|-|TRBV20-1|many
TGCAGTGCCCCAGGACGCGATGTATATAATTCACCCCTCCACTTT
CSAPGRDVYNSPLHF
>TRBJ2-3|TRBD2|TRBV2|few
TGTGCCAGCAGTGAAGGAGGACGGGACTACACAGATACGCAGTATTTT
CASSEGGRDYTDTQYF
>TRBJ2-1|TRBD1|TRBV4-1|few
TGCGCCAGCAGCCAAGATTGGGGGACAGGGGGGGATGAGCAGTTCTTC
CASSQDWGTGGDEQFF
>TRBJ2-1|-|TRBV25-1|-
TGTGCCAGCAGTGTGGTGAAATTCAATGAGCAGTTCTTC
CASSVVKFNEQFF
>TRBJ1-4|-|TRBV27|-
TGTGCCAGCAGTTCCCAGGGGTTGACTAATGAAAAACTGTTTTTT
CASSSQGLTNEKLFF
>TRBJ2-4|-|TRBV5-1|many
TGCGCCAGCAGCTTAGCCTCGTCGGGTGGGGCGCGCAAAAACATTCAGTACTTC
CASSLASSGGARKNIQYF
>TRBJ2-7|-|TRBV5-1|-
TGCGCCAGCAGCTTGGTTGCGGCCTACGAGCAGTACTTC
CASSLVAAYEQYF
>TRBJ2-2|-|TRBV20-1|few
TGCAGTGCTAGGAAAGGGATGAACACCGGGGAGCTGTTTTTT
CSARKGMNTGELFF
>TRBJ2-4|-|TRBV29-1|few
TGCAGCGCAGGTACCGGGAGCAAGTCGAACATTCAGTACTTC
CSAGTGSKSNIQYF